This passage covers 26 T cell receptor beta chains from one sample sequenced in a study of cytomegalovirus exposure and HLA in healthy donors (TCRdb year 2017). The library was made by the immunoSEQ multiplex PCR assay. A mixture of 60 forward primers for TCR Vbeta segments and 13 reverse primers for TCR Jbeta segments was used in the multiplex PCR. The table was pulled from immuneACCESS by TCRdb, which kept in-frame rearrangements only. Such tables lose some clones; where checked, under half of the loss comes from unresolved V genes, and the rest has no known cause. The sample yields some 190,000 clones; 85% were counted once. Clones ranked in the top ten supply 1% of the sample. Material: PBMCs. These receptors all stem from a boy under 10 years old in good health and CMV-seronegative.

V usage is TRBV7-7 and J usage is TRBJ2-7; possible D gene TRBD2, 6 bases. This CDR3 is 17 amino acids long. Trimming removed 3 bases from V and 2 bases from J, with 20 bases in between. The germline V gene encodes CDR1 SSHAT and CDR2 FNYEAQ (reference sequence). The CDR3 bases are TGTGCCAGCAGCTTGGATCGGAGGGGTGGAGGACCCTACGAGCAGTACGTC. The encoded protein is CASSLDRRGGGPYEQYV.

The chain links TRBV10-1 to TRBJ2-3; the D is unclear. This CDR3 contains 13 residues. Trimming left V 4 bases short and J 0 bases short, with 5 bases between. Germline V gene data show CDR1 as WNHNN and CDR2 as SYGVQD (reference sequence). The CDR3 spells CASSVSSTDTQYF. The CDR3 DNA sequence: TGCGCCAGCAGTGTTTCGAGCACAGATACGCAGTATTTT.

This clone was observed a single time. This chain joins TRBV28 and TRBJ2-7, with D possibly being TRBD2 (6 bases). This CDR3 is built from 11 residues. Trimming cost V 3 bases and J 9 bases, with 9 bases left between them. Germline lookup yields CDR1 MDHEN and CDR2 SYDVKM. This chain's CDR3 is CASSLEGGQYF. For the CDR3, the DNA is TGTGCCAGCAGTTTGGAGGGAGGGCAGTACTTC.

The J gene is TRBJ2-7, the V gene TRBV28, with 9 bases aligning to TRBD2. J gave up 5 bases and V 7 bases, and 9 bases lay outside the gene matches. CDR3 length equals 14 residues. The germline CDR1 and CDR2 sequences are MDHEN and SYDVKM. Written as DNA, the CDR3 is TGTGCCAGCACCGAACCGACTAGCGGACACGAGCAGTACTTC. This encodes CASTEPTSGHEQYF.

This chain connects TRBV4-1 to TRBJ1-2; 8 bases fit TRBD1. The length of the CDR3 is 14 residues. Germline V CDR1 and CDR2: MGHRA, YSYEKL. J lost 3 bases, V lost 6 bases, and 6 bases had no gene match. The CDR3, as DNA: TGCGCCAGCAGTTCCATACAGGGGGACTATGGCTACACCTTC. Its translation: CASSSIQGDYGYTF.

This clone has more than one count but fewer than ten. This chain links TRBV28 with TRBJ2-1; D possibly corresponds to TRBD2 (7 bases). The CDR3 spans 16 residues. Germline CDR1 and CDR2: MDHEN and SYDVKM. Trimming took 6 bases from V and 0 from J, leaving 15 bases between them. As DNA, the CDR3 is TGTGCCAGCAGCCCGAGGGCGGGGGCCTCCTACAATGAGCAGTTCTTC. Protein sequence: CASSPRAGASYNEQFF.

CDR3 nucleotides: TGTGCCAGCAGTCCCTGGGGGAGCGGGAGAGAGACCCAGTACTTC. Its translation: CASSPWGSGRETQYF. V usage is TRBV11-3 and J usage is TRBJ2-5; 8 nucleotides match TRBD2. CDR3 length equals 15 residues. V was pared by 6 bases and J by 4 bases, with 10 bases of the junction left unmatched. Looked up from germline, CDR1 is SGHNT and CDR2 is YENEEA.

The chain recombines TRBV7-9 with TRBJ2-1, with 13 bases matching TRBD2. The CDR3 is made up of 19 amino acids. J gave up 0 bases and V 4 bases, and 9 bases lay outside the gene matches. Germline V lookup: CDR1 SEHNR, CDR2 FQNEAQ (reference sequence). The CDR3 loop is CASSSKTGLAGASYNEQFF. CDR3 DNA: TGTGCCAGCAGCTCGAAAACCGGACTAGCGGGGGCCTCCTACAATGAGCAGTTCTTC.

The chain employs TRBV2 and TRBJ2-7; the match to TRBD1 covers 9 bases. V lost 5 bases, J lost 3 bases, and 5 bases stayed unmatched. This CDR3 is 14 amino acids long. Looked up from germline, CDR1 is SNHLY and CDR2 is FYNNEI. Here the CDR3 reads CASSLGQGLYEQYF. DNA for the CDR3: TGTGCCAGCAGTTTGGGACAGGGCCTCTACGAGCAGTACTTC. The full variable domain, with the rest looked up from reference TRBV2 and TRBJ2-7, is EPEVTQTPSHQVTQMGQEVILRCVPISNHLYFYWYRQILGQKVEFLVSFYNNEISEKSEIFDDQFSVERPDGSNFTLKIRSTKLEDSAMYFCASSLGQGLYEQYFGPGTRLTVT.

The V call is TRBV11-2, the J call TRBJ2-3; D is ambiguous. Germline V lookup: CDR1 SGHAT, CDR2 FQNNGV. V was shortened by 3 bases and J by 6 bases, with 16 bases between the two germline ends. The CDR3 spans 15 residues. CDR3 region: CASSFAGSPGDTQYF. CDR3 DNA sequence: TGTGCCAGCAGCTTTGCCGGGTCGCCTGGGGATACGCAGTATTTT.

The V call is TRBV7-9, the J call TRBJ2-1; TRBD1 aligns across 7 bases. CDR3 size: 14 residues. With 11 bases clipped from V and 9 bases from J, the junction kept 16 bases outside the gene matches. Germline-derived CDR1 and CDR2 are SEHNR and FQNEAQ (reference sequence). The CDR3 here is CAVDFSEGAVEQFF. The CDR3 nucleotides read TGTGCCGTCGACTTTTCAGAGGGGGCAGTTGAGCAGTTCTTC.

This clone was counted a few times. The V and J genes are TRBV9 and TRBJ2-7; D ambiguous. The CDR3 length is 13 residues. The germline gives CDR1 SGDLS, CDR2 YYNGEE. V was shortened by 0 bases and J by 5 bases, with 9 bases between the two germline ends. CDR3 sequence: CASSVGATNEQYF. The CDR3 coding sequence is TGTGCCAGCAGCGTAGGGGCGACAAACGAGCAGTACTTC.

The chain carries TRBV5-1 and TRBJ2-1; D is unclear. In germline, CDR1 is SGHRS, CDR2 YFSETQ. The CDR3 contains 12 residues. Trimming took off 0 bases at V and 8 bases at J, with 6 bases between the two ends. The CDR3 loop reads CASSLGGDEQFF. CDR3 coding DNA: TGCGCCAGCAGCTTGGGAGGAGATGAGCAGTTCTTC.

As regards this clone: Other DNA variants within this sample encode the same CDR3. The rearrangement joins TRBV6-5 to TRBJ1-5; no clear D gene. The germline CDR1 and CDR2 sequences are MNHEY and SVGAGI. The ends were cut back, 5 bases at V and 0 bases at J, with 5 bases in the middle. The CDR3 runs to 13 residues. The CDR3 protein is CASSSNSNQPQHF. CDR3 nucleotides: TGTGCCAGCAGTAGCAATAGCAATCAGCCCCAGCATTTT.

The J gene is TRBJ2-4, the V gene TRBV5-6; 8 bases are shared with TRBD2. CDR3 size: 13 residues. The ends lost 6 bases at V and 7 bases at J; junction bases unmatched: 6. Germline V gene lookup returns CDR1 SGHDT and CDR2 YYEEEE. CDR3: CASTPRGGNIQYF. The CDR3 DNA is TGTGCCAGCACCCCCCGGGGGGGTAACATTCAGTACTTC.

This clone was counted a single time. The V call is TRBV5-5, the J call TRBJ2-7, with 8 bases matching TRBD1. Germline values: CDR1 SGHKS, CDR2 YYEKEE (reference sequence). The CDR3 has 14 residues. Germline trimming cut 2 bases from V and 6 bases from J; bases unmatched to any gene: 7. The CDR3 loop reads CASSLGFGTGEQYV. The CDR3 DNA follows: TGTGCCAGCAGCTTAGGGTTCGGGACAGGCGAGCAGTACGTC.

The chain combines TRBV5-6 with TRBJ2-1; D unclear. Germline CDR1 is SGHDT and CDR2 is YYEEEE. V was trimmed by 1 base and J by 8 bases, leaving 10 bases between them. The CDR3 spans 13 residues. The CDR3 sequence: CASSLPATDEQFF. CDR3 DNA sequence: TGTGCCAGCAGCTTGCCAGCGACCGATGAGCAGTTCTTC.

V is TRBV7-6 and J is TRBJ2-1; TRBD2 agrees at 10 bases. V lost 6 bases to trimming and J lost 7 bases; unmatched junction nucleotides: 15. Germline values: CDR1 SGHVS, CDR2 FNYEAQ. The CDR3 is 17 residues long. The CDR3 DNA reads TGTGCCAGCAGTTCACCGTACACTAGCGGGGCGACGAATGAGCAGTTCTTC. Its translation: CASSSPYTSGATNEQFF.

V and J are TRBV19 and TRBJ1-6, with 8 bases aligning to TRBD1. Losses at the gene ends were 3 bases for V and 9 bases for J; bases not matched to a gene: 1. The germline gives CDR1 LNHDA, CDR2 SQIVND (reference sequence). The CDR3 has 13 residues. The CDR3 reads CASSIRGPSPLHF. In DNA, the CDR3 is TGTGCCAGTAGTATCAGGGGGCCTTCACCCCTCCACTTT.

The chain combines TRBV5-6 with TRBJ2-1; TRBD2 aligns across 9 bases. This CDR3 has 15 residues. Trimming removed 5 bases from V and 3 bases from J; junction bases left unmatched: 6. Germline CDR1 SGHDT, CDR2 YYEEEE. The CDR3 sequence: CASREAGGHYNEQFF. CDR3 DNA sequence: TGTGCCAGCAGAGAAGCGGGGGGCCACTACAATGAGCAGTTCTTC.

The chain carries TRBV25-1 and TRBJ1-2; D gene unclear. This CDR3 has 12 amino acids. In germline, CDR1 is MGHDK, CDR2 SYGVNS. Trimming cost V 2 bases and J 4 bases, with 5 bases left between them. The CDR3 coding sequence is TGTGCCAGCAGTGAAGCAGGCTATGGCTACACCTTC. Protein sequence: CASSEAGYGYTF.

CDR3 amino acids: CASSGDREVPLHF. CDR3 in DNA: TGTGCCAGCAGTGGAGACAGGGAAGTACCCCTCCACTTT. The chain links TRBV2 to TRBJ1-6; 7 bases are shared with TRBD1. This CDR3 is built from 13 residues. Germline V gene sequence: CDR1 SNHLY, CDR2 FYNNEI. The V and J ends lost 4 bases and 12 bases, in that order; junction bases with no gene match: 6.

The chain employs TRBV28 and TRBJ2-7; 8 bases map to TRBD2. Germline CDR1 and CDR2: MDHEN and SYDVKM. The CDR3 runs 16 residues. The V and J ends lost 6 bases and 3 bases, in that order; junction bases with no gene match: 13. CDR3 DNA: TGTGCCAGCAGCCAACGGGGGGGGACGCGGGGCTACGAGCAGTACGTC. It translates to CASSQRGGTRGYEQYV.

The CDR3 sequence is CASSLEIAGRSYNEQFF. Here the CDR3 DNA reads TGTGCCAGCAGTTTAGAAATAGCGGGCCGCTCCTACAATGAGCAGTTCTTC. The rearrangement uses TRBV28 and TRBJ2-1; 7 nucleotides agree with TRBD2. The CDR3 sequence is 17 residues long. Germline loops: CDR1 MDHEN, CDR2 SYDVKM. V trimming: 2 bases; J trimming: 0 bases; junction bases outside the gene matches: 7.

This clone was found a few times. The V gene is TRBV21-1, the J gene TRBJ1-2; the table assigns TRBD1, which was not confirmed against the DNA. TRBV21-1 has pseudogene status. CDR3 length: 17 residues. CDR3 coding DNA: TGTGCCAGCAGCAAAGCGCGGGACAGGGGACTTGACTATGGCTACACCTTC. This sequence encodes CASSKARDRGLDYGYTF.

Written as DNA, the CDR3 is TGCGCCAGCAGCTTGTCCTCAGGGATCTACGAGCAGTACGTC. This sequence encodes CASSLSSGIYEQYV. The gene calls are TRBV5-1 and TRBJ2-7; maybe TRBD1 (5 bases). Trimming shortened V by 1 base and J by 3 bases, and 11 bases separated the two germline ends. This CDR3 has 14 amino acids. Germline V gene sequence: CDR1 SGHRS, CDR2 YFSETQ.